Each of the 28 T cell receptor beta chains below was sequenced from the same sample in a study of OX40 agonist ivuxolimab in advanced cancers. TCRdb's copy holds only in-frame clones and misses some; the assay was immunoSEQ multiplex PCR. This sample has approximately 100,000 clones, with roughly 84% found just once. The sample was CD4+ or CD8+ T cells sorted from blood, taken in a trial of the OX40 agonist ivuxolimab. Every receptor here comes from an adult with an advanced solid tumor such as melanoma, head and neck, liver or kidney cancer.

The chain is built from TRBV5-1 and TRBJ2-2, with 7 nucleotides matching TRBD1. This CDR3 has 16 residues. Germline V CDR1 and CDR2: SGHRS, YFSETQ. The J segment lost 1 base and the V segment lost 4 bases, leaving 7 bases of the junction unmatched. The DNA of the CDR3 is TGCGCCAGCAGCCGAGGGACAGTGGGGAACACCGGGGAGCTGTTTTTT. Protein product: CASSRGTVGNTGELFF.

J is TRBJ2-1 and V is TRBV28; 7 bases line up with TRBD1. Per germline, CDR1 MDHEN and CDR2 SYDVKM. V lost 5 bases to trimming and J lost 1 base; unmatched junction nucleotides: 11. The CDR3 loop spans 17 amino acids. Here the CDR3 DNA reads TGTGCCAGCAGTCCCCCCCGCCAGGGGGTTTCCTACAATGAGCAGTTCTTC. This gives the protein CASSPPRQGVSYNEQFF.

J is TRBJ2-2 and V is TRBV6-5; a possible D gene is TRBD2 (6 bases). The V gene's germline CDR1 is MNHEY and CDR2 SVGAGI. The V end lost 4 bases, the J end lost 1 base, and 13 bases lay between the germline ends. The CDR3 loop spans 16 amino acids. The CDR3 protein is CASSSPGLVNTGELFF. The CDR3 coding sequence is TGTGCCAGCAGTTCACCGGGACTTGTGAACACCGGGGAGCTGTTTTTT.

The V call is TRBV7-2, the J call TRBJ2-6; either TRBD1 or TRBD2 may supply D (6 bases each). This CDR3 has 15 residues. Germline CDR1 and CDR2: SGHTA and FQGNSA. V was pared by 8 bases and J by 2 bases, with 13 bases between. As DNA, the CDR3 is TGTGCCAGCGGGTTGGGGGGCACTGGGGCCAACGTCCTGACTTTC. Residues: CASGLGGTGANVLTF.

The chain is built from TRBV11-2 and TRBJ2-1; 10 positions agree with TRBD2. CDR1 SGHAT and CDR2 FQNNGV come from the germline V gene. V lost 1 base and J lost 7; bases outside the gene matches: 7. The CDR3 loop spans 16 amino acids. This CDR3 is CASSLASGRFGNEQFF. The CDR3 DNA sequence: TGTGCCAGCAGCTTAGCTAGCGGGAGATTTGGGAATGAGCAGTTCTTC.

The gene calls are TRBV28 and TRBJ2-5; D unresolved. The assigned J gene may be wrong: the sequence end matches TRBJ2-7 better. The CDR3 consists of 12 residues. Germline CDR1 MDHEN, CDR2 SYDVKM. This CDR3 is CASSLWRNEQYF. DNA for the CDR3: TGTGCCAGCAGTTTATGGAGGAACGAGCAGTACTTC.

J is TRBJ2-1 and V is TRBV9, with D hard to call. V shed 5 bases and J shed 1 base, with 16 bases lying between them. CDR1 is SGDLS, CDR2 YYNGEE, per germline. The CDR3 totals 16 residues. For the CDR3, the DNA is TGTGCCAGCAGTCCCACGCCCACCCTATCCTACAATGAGCAGTTCTTC. Encoded protein: CASSPTPTLSYNEQFF. The full variable domain, rest sourced from reference TRBV9 and TRBJ2-1, is DSGVTQTPKHLITATGQRVTLRCSPRSGDLSVYWYQQSLDQGLQFLIQYYNGEERAKGNILERFSAQQFPDLHSELNLSSLELGDSALYFCASSPTPTLSYNEQFFGPGTRLTVL.

This clone occurred a few times. V gene TRBV4-2 combines with J gene TRBJ2-5; D is uncertain. CDR3 length: 12 amino acids. The V end lost 2 bases, the J end lost 4 bases, and 5 bases lay between the germline ends. In germline, CDR1 is LGHNA, CDR2 YNFKEQ. The CDR3 nucleotides are TGTGCCAGCAGCCAAACGAGAGAGACCCAGTACTTC. It specifies CASSQTRETQYF.

The table lists this clone with a count of one. The chain uses TRBV9 and TRBJ1-5; a weak D match, TRBD1 (6 bases). Germline V gives CDR1 SGDLS, CDR2 YYNGEE. Trimming stripped 0 bases from V and 0 bases from J, with 19 bases between. This CDR3 is 19 amino acids long. This chain's CDR3 is CASSVVGGGAGASNQPQHF. CDR3 sequence (DNA): TGTGCCAGCAGCGTAGTAGGGGGTGGGGCAGGGGCTAGCAATCAGCCCCAGCATTTT.

This rearrangement joins TRBV18 to TRBJ2-5; D not resolved. Germline CDR1 KGHSH, CDR2 LQKENI. This CDR3 comprises 14 residues. V lost 1 base and J lost 5, with 11 bases in between. The CDR3 nucleotides are TGTGCCAGCTCACCACTTTCGGATCAGGAGACCCAGTACTTC. This codes for CASSPLSDQETQYF.

V and J are TRBV9 and TRBJ2-5, with D possibly being TRBD1 (5 bases). The CDR3 is 14 amino acids. Trimming shortened V by 2 bases and J by 5 bases, and 13 bases separated the two germline ends. The germline gives CDR1 SGDLS, CDR2 YYNGEE. The CDR3 here is CASSVRVVGETQYF. The CDR3, as DNA: TGTGCCAGCAGCGTCAGGGTTGTAGGGGAGACCCAGTACTTC.

This clone appeared once. The rearrangement uses TRBV28 and TRBJ2-3; 9 nucleotides agree with TRBD1. The germline gives CDR1 MDHEN, CDR2 SYDVKM. The CDR3 length is 16 residues. Trimming cost V 5 bases and J 1 base; bases outside gene matches: 7. CDR3 protein: CASSTGGASGTDTQYF. CDR3 coding DNA: TGTGCCAGCAGTACAGGGGGCGCCTCCGGCACAGATACGCAGTATTTT. The complete variable domain, with remaining parts taken from reference TRBV28 and TRBJ2-3, reads DVKVTQSSRYLVKRTGEKVFLECVQDMDHENMFWYRQDPGLGLRLIYFSYDVKMKEKGDIPEGYSVSREKKERFSLILESASTNQTSMYLCASSTGGASGTDTQYFGPGTRLTVL.

For this clone: Other DNA sequences of this sample code for an identical CDR3. This chain uses TRBV28 with TRBJ2-5; 7 positions match TRBD1. This CDR3 has 13 residues. Germline CDR1 MDHEN, CDR2 SYDVKM. V dropped 6 bases and J dropped 3; count of bases not matched to a gene: 4. DNA of the CDR3: TGTGCCAGCAGCTTTGACAGGGAAGAGACCCAGTACTTC. Residues: CASSFDREETQYF.

V is TRBV19 and J is TRBJ2-1; TRBD2 matches 7 bases. This CDR3 comprises 14 residues. Germline values: CDR1 LNHDA, CDR2 SQIVND (reference sequence). The V gene end was trimmed by 6 bases and the J gene end by 8 bases; junction bases not matched to a gene: 10. DNA for the CDR3: TGTGCCAGTAGCCCTAGGACTAGGCGGCATGAGCAGTTCTTC. This sequence encodes CASSPRTRRHEQFF.

This rearrangement joins TRBV5-6 to TRBJ2-7, with 11 bases lining up with TRBD1. The CDR3 runs to 14 residues. Germline V gene sequence: CDR1 SGHDT, CDR2 YYEEEE. With 3 bases clipped from V and 2 bases from J, the junction kept 1 base outside the gene matches. The CDR3 loop reads CASSWGQGAYEQYF. The CDR3 nucleotides read TGTGCCAGCAGCTGGGGACAGGGGGCCTACGAGCAGTACTTC.

V usage is TRBV7-3 and J usage is TRBJ2-3; possibly TRBD1 or TRBD2 for D (5 bases each). The CDR3 contains 15 residues. Trimming pared 5 bases from V and 5 bases from J, leaving 17 bases between. Germline V gene lookup returns CDR1 SGHTA and CDR2 FQGTGA. The CDR3 is CASSPTGTSLDTQYF. In nucleotides, the CDR3 is TGTGCCAGCAGCCCAACCGGGACCAGCCTAGATACGCAGTATTTT.

The chain links TRBV7-9 to TRBJ2-2; D perhaps matches TRBD1 (6 bases). The V end was cut by 3 bases, the J end by 8 bases, with 13 bases between. This CDR3 contains 14 residues. Germline values: CDR1 SEHNR, CDR2 FQNEAQ (reference sequence). The CDR3 DNA is TGTGCCAGCAGCTTCTTACAGGGCAAAGGGGAGCTGTTTTTT. This encodes CASSFLQGKGELFF.

The genes are TRBV6-1 and TRBJ2-7; D gene unclear. CDR3 length: 12 amino acids. CDR1 MNHNS and CDR2 SASEGT come from the germline V gene. V lost 2 bases to trimming and J lost 4 bases, with 6 bases between them. This CDR3 reads CASSELWYEQYF. The DNA of the CDR3 is TGTGCCAGCAGTGAACTATGGTACGAGCAGTACTTC.

The V gene is TRBV30, the J gene TRBJ2-3, with TRBD1 as a possible D gene (7 bases). The CDR3 extends over 16 amino acids. From germline, CDR1 is GTSNPN and CDR2 SVGIG (reference sequence). Trimming shortened V by 3 bases and J by 1 base, and 17 bases separated the two germline ends. The CDR3 bases are TGTGCCTGGAGCCTCAGGGGGGAGGTGGGCACAGATACGCAGTATTTT. Translation gives CAWSLRGEVGTDTQYF.

The V gene is TRBV12-5, the J gene TRBJ2-5, with TRBD1 matching over 7 bases. The trim removed 7 bases at V and 2 bases at J, leaving 10 bases unmatched. The CDR3 has 15 residues. Germline CDR1 and CDR2: LGHNT and FRNRAP. In DNA form, the CDR3 reads TGTGCTAGTGCCTTAGGGGACAGACCTCAAGAGACCCAGTACTTC. It translates to CASALGDRPQETQYF.

The CDR3 here is CASTGRDYGYTF. The CDR3 nucleotides are TGTGCCAGCACAGGACGAGACTATGGCTACACCTTC. The chain joins TRBV7-2 to TRBJ1-2; no definite D call. The CDR3 spans 12 residues. Germline V gives CDR1 SGHTA, CDR2 FQGNSA. Trimming stripped 7 bases from V and 3 bases from J, with 9 bases between.

The chain employs TRBV30 and TRBJ2-2; perhaps TRBD2 as D (6 bases). V was pared by 3 bases and J by 3 bases, with 8 bases between. Germline loops: CDR1 GTSNPN, CDR2 SVGIG (reference sequence). The CDR3 totals 13 residues. CDR3 residues: CAWRRDHTGELFF. Written as DNA, the CDR3 is TGTGCCTGGAGGCGGGATCACACCGGGGAGCTGTTTTTT.

The V and J genes are TRBV10-2 and TRBJ2-3; tentative D call: TRBD1 (6 bases). The CDR3 contains 14 residues. The germline gives CDR1 WSHSY, CDR2 SAAADI. V was clipped by 2 bases and J by 5 bases, with 11 bases between them. CDR3 residues: CASSEERGQDTQYF. CDR3 sequence (DNA): TGCGCCAGCAGTGAGGAGAGGGGACAAGATACGCAGTATTTT.

Concerning this clone itself: Sequence at one end of the junction differs from germline and may be a read error. This sequence joins TRBV5-1 and TRBJ1-5, with no clear D. CDR1 and CDR2 (germline): SGHRS, YFSETQ. The CDR3 length is 13 residues. DNA of the CDR3: TGTGCCAGCAGCTTGGAACAGAATCAGCCCCAGCATTTT. This sequence encodes CASSLEQNQPQHF. Supplemented by reference TRBV5-1 and TRBJ1-5, the full variable domain reads KAGVTQTPRYLIKTRGQQVTLSCSPISGHRSVSWYQQTPGQGLQFLFEYFSETQRNKGNFPGRFSGRQFSNSRSEMNVSTLELGDSALYLCASSLEQNQPQHFGDGTRLSIL.

The chain couples TRBV18 to TRBJ2-1; the D gene could be TRBD1 or TRBD2 (5 bases each). Trimming pared 6 bases from V and 5 bases from J, leaving 17 bases between. CDR3 size: 15 residues. Germline V gene lookup returns CDR1 KGHSH and CDR2 LQKENI. The CDR3 loop is CASSLGDAAHNEQFF. In DNA, the CDR3 is TGTGCCAGCTCCCTGGGGGATGCCGCCCACAATGAGCAGTTCTTC. The full variable domain, its missing parts supplied by reference TRBV18 and TRBJ2-1, is NAGVMQNPRHLVRRRGQEARLRCSPMKGHSHVYWYRQLPEEGLKFMVYLQKENIIDESGMPKERFSAEFPKEGPSILRIQQVVRGDSAAYFCASSLGDAAHNEQFFGPGTRLTVL.

The rearrangement joins TRBV18 to TRBJ2-1, with 8 bases identical to TRBD1. The CDR3 totals 16 residues. V shed 3 bases, J shed 7 bases, and the junction held 11 bases outside the gene matches. Germline loops: CDR1 KGHSH, CDR2 LQKENI. CDR3 DNA: TGTGCCAGCTCACCGACAGGGGACCGTGGGAGTAATGAGCAGTTCTTC. Its translation is CASSPTGDRGSNEQFF.

This chain links TRBV6-1 with TRBJ1-1; no clear D gene. Germline CDR1 reads MNHNS; CDR2 reads SASEGT. V lost 6 bases to trimming and J lost 0 bases, with 8 bases between them. The CDR3 spans 13 residues. Here the CDR3 reads CASRGFMNTEAFF. Written as DNA, the CDR3 is TGTGCCAGCAGGGGGTTCATGAACACTGAAGCTTTCTTT.

This sequence joins TRBV5-1 and TRBJ1-1; D not certain. Looked up from germline, CDR1 is SGHRS and CDR2 is YFSETQ. V was trimmed by 2 bases and J by 0 bases, leaving 8 bases between them. This CDR3 is built from 14 residues. CDR3 DNA: TGCGCCAGCAGCTTCGGAAGGGTGAACACTGAAGCTTTCTTT. Residues: CASSFGRVNTEAFF.